This T cell receptor (beta chain) was identified in a study of shared clonotypes between healthy human individuals. Across the whole study: Aged between 18 and 49, the donors were two women and three men. CD4 naive cells filled three plates per donor, CD4 memory three, CD8 naive two and CD8 memory one. Points from the study as a whole: Shared clonotypes across all four donors exceeded non-shared ones in generation probability.

Concerning this clone itself: What it binds is not known.

This CDR3 is built from 16 residues. Germline CDR1 and CDR2: MNHEY and SMNVEV (reference sequence). V shed 5 bases and J 0 bases; nucleotides not matched to a gene: 9. Naive CD8 cells lacked CD45RO, underwent positive selection for CCR7 and left out terminally differentiated effector memory CD45RA+ cells. The authors ran the assay at deep level. Measured with immunoSEQ multiplex PCR; TCRdb has only the in-frame clones, and not every one. This repertoire shows hundreds of thousands of clones, roughly 96% found once; its top ten account for approximately 0.11%. Input material: naive CD8+ T cells sorted from blood. The rearrangement joins TRBV27 to TRBJ2-7; 8 bases agree with TRBD2. The receptor's source is a woman in her thirties in good health. In DNA form, the CDR3 reads TGTGCCAGCAGTCCGGGAGGCGGGAGGACCTCCTACGAGCAGTACTTC. Its protein is CASSPGGGRTSYEQYF.